The 8 T cell receptor beta chains reported below all come from one sample, sequenced in a study of response to subunit inactivated influenza vaccine. TCRdb reprocessed the RT-PCR reads with MiXCR, giving one entry per CDR3 protein. The sample consists of about 160,000 distinct CDR3 sequences, about a tenth of them appearing once. The sample here was non-naive T cells sorted from PBMCs, taken 40 to 50 days after vaccination. The source is a man between 45 and 60 years old who received an inactivated influenza vaccine.

This clonotype occurred a few times. The CDR3 DNA reads TGTGCCAGCAGTTCCATGACTAGCGGGACAGAGACCCAGTACTTC. This codes for CASSSMTSGTETQYF. The rearrangement links TRBV27 to TRBJ2-5, with 11 bases matching TRBD2. The CDR3 covers 15 residues. CDR1 is MNHEY, CDR2 SMNVEV, per germline (reference sequence). The V and J ends lost 4 bases and 4 bases, in that order; junction bases with no gene match: 5.

V gene TRBV2 combines with J gene TRBJ2-7; 9 nucleotides align to TRBD2. V was pared by 7 bases and J by 2 bases, with 9 bases of the junction left unmatched. CDR1 and CDR2 (germline): SNHLY, FYNNEI. CDR3 size: 15 residues. CDR3 DNA sequence: TGTGCCAGCACCCCTAGCGGGGCTACCGCCTACGAGCAGTACTTC. Translation: CASTPSGATAYEQYF.

This clonotype appeared a few times. The J gene is TRBJ2-4, the V gene TRBV10-1; 7 bases match TRBD1. With V trimmed by 4 bases and J by 0 bases, 9 bases remained unmatched. The V gene's germline CDR1 is WNHNN and CDR2 SYGVQD (reference sequence). This CDR3 contains 17 residues. CDR3 nucleotide sequence: TGCGCCAGCAGTGGGGGGACAGCGACCCTAGCCAAAAACATTCAGTACTTC. Translation gives CASSGGTATLAKNIQYF.

The chain carries TRBV21-1 and TRBJ2-2; no DNA check was done on the table's D call, TRBD2. TRBV21-1 is recorded as a pseudogene. This CDR3 spans 15 amino acids. The CDR3 loop reads CASRTPPRGAGELFF. In DNA form, the CDR3 reads TGTGCCAGCAGAACTCCCCCTAGAGGCGCCGGGGAGCTGTTTTTT.

Of note for this clonotype: This clone may be a read error of a much larger clone one base away. The CDR3 protein is CASRTGTRGGTQYF. The CDR3 DNA sequence: TGTGCCAGCAGAACCGGGACTCGCGGGGGCACGCAGTATTTT. The J gene is TRBJ2-3, the V gene TRBV6-1, with D perhaps matching TRBD2 (7 bases). The CDR3 runs to 14 residues. V was shortened by 6 bases and J by 9 bases, with 19 bases between the two germline ends. The germline CDR1 and CDR2 sequences are MNHNS and SASEGT.

This clonotype was counted between two and nine times. The V and J genes are TRBV15 and TRBJ2-7; D might be TRBD2 (7 bases). This CDR3 region has 15 residues. V was clipped by 5 bases and J by 7 bases, with 21 bases between them. From germline, CDR1 is LNHNV and CDR2 YYDKDF (reference sequence). CDR3 nucleotides: TGTGCCACCAGCGGCACTCGGGGGGCCTCGGGAGAGCAGTACTTC. It specifies CATSGTRGASGEQYF.

There are many counts of this clonotype. V is TRBV29-1 and J is TRBJ2-5; 7 nucleotides agree with TRBD2. With V trimmed by 8 bases and J by 5 bases, 8 bases remained unmatched. CDR1 and CDR2 (germline): SQVTM, ANQGSEA. This CDR3 is 12 amino acids long. CDR3 nucleotide sequence: TGCAGCTCCTCCGCCGGGGGGGAGACCCAGTACTTC. It specifies CSSSAGGETQYF.

There are many counts of this clonotype. The chain has TRBV7-6 and TRBJ2-2, with D possibly TRBD1 on 6 matching bases. This CDR3 spans 14 amino acids. CDR1 SGHVS and CDR2 FNYEAQ come from the germline V gene. V was cut by 5 bases and J by 5 bases, with 12 bases left in between. CDR3 sequence: CASSPGTQTGELFF. The CDR3 region has the DNA TGTGCCAGCAGCCCCGGGACACAGACCGGGGAGCTGTTTTTT.